A selection of T cell receptor beta chains follows, all from one sample in a study of beta chain features in type 1 diabetes. Method: immunoSEQ multiplex PCR; TCRdb's copy keeps in-frame clones and lacks some. The sample carries under 150,000 clones, 6.9% recorded once. Input material: central memory CD4+ T cells from blood. These receptors all stem from a woman aged 25 to 39 in good health. CDR3s include the opening cysteine and the closing phenylalanine or tryptophan. The D gene is left open where the match is weak. Some rows mark clone size as missing; the rest say once, few, many or name a class of expanded clone.

size: few; V: TRBV30; D: NA; J: TRBJ1-4; CDR3: CAGGRTTGDEKLFF; DNA: TGTGCCGGAGGGCGGACGACTGGGGATGAAAAACTGTTTTTT
size: NA; V: TRBV27; D: TRBD1; J: TRBJ2-7; CDR3: CASSFGLRDRGPYEQYF; DNA: TGTGCCAGCAGTTTTGGTTTGAGGGACAGGGGGCCCTACGAGCAGTACTTC
size: NA; V: TRBV7-2; D: TRBD1; J: TRBJ2-7; CDR3: CASSKGQGSYEQYF; DNA: TGTGCCAGCAGTAAAGGACAGGGGTCCTACGAGCAGTACTTC
size: few; V: TRBV15; D: TRBD1; J: TRBJ1-2; CDR3: CATSREGQGNYGYTF; DNA: TGTGCCACCAGCAGAGAGGGACAGGGGAACTATGGCTACACCTTC
size: few; V: TRBV14; D: NA; J: TRBJ1-4; CDR3: CASSQDWTGELFF; DNA: TGTGCCAGCAGCCAGGACTGGACGGGGGAACTGTTTTTT
size: NA; V: TRBV2; D: TRBD1; J: TRBJ1-3; CDR3: CASSVTGTGNTIYF; DNA: TGTGCCAGCAGCGTGACAGGGACTGGAAACACCATATATTTT
size: NA; V: TRBV11-2; D: TRBD2; J: TRBJ2-7; CDR3: CASSLGLGHYEQYF; DNA: TGTGCCAGCAGCTTGGGACTAGGGCACTACGAGCAGTACTTC
size: few; V: TRBV10-3; D: TRBD2; J: TRBJ2-5; CDR3: CASSSDLLWTSGSKTQYF; DNA: TGTGCCAGCAGTTCCGACTTGCTTTGGACTAGCGGGAGCAAGACCCAGTACTTC
size: NA; V: TRBV4-1; D: NA; J: TRBJ2-1; CDR3: CASSPRASYNEQFF; DNA: TGCGCCAGCAGCCCCAGGGCGAGCTACAATGAGCAGTTCTTC
size: NA; V: TRBV7-2; D: TRBD2; J: TRBJ2-1; CDR3: CASSSRGGASSYNEQFF; DNA: TGTGCCAGCAGCTCCCGGGGGGGAGCCAGCTCCTACAATGAGCAGTTCTTC
size: few; V: TRBV19; D: TRBD1; J: TRBJ2-7; CDR3: CASTPGQGSYEQYF; DNA: TGTGCCAGTACCCCCGGACAGGGCTCCTACGAGCAGTACTTC
size: NA; V: TRBV5-4; D: TRBD2; J: TRBJ2-3; CDR3: CASSYRLAGGADTQYF; DNA: TGTGCCAGCAGCTACCGATTAGCGGGAGGAGCAGATACGCAGTATTTT
size: few; V: TRBV6-6; D: NA; J: TRBJ1-1; CDR3: CASSSGSATEAFF; DNA: TGTGCCAGCAGTTCCGGGTCGGCCACTGAAGCTTTCTTT
size: few; V: TRBV7-9; D: NA; J: TRBJ2-1; CDR3: CASRSPGSYNEQFF; DNA: TGTGCCAGCAGGTCACCCGGGTCCTACAATGAGCAGTTCTTC
size: NA; V: TRBV7-2; D: TRBD1; J: TRBJ2-5; CDR3: CASSFGTQGGTQYF; DNA: TGTGCCAGCAGCTTCGGGACACAGGGGGGGACCCAGTACTTC
size: NA; V: TRBV7-3; D: NA; J: TRBJ1-2; CDR3: CASSLAGVDHGYTF; DNA: TGTGCCAGCAGCTTGGCAGGGGTGGATCATGGCTACACCTTC
size: few; V: TRBV4-2; D: NA; J: TRBJ2-5; CDR3: CASSQSAGKSGETQYF; DNA: TGTGCCAGCAGCCAATCCGCCGGGAAGAGCGGGGAGACCCAGTACTTC
size: few; V: TRBV19; D: TRBD1; J: TRBJ1-2; CDR3: CASSISSSGQGLNYGYTF; DNA: TGTGCCAGTAGTATTTCCTCGTCGGGACAGGGACTTAACTATGGCTACACCTTC
size: NA; V: TRBV5-1; D: TRBD2; J: TRBJ2-1; CDR3: CASSFRTSGKNNEQFF; DNA: TGCGCCAGCAGCTTCCGGACTAGCGGGAAAAACAATGAGCAGTTCTTC
size: NA; V: TRBV2; D: TRBD1; J: TRBJ2-2; CDR3: CASSLQGADTGELFF; DNA: TGTGCCAGCAGCTTACAGGGGGCTGACACCGGGGAGCTGTTTTTT
size: few; V: TRBV19; D: TRBD2; J: TRBJ2-1; CDR3: CASSLASGHEQFF; DNA: TGTGCCAGTAGTTTAGCTAGCGGGCATGAGCAGTTCTTC
size: many; V: TRBV29-1; D: TRBD2; J: TRBJ2-5; CDR3: CSVETSGQETQYF; DNA: TGCAGCGTCGAAACTAGCGGCCAAGAGACCCAGTACTTC
size: NA; V: TRBV7-3; D: TRBD1; J: TRBJ2-2; CDR3: CASSLMAPGQGSGELFF; DNA: TGTGCCAGCAGCTTAATGGCACCGGGACAGGGGTCCGGGGAGCTGTTTTTT
size: few; V: TRBV6-6; D: TRBD1; J: TRBJ1-2; CDR3: CAISGDRANYGYTF; DNA: TGTGCCATCAGTGGGGACAGGGCTAACTATGGCTACACCTTC
size: few; V: TRBV19; D: TRBD2; J: TRBJ2-3; CDR3: CATSIRRGAGLTDTQYF; DNA: TGTGCCACATCGATCCGGCGAGGAGCGGGACTCACAGATACGCAGTATTTT
size: few; V: TRBV18; D: TRBD1; J: TRBJ2-7; CDR3: CASSPPGQGFFEQYF; DNA: TGTGCCAGCTCACCGCCGGGACAGGGGTTCTTCGAGCAGTACTTC
size: few; V: TRBV11-3; D: NA; J: TRBJ2-2; CDR3: CASSLGSVTGNTGELFF; DNA: TGTGCCAGCAGCTTAGGCTCCGTAACGGGGAACACCGGGGAGCTGTTTTTT
size: few; V: TRBV5-4; D: TRBD1; J: TRBJ1-2; CDR3: CASSLGGTGGTYGYTF; DNA: TGTGCCAGCAGCTTGGGGGGGACAGGAGGGACCTATGGCTACACCTTC